This T cell receptor (beta chain) derives from a study of PD-L1 blockade in urothelial cancer. Study-level background: Researchers found blood samples held a median of 141,255 T cells. Whole-study results and caveats: Durable benefit accompanied greater 3-week expansion of tumor-associated blood clones. Below-median pretreatment blood TCR clonality predicted better survival.

Described time point: pretreatment peripheral blood. Patients were diagnosed with urothelial carcinoma, either locally advanced or metastatic. This CDR3 has 15 amino acids. The V gene end was trimmed by 3 bases and the J gene end by 9 bases; junction bases not matched to a gene: 10. Germline lookup yields CDR1 SNHLY and CDR2 FYNNEI. Assay: immunoSEQ multiplex PCR; the TCRdb copy retains only in-frame clones and omits some. Among some 87,000 clones listed, around 87% were seen once. On this clone: The antigen is undetermined.

The chain couples TRBV2 to TRBJ2-1; TRBD2 matches at 8 bases. This clonotype was obtained from a man between 60 and 75 years old with urothelial cancer. Sequencing was performed on PBMCs, taken around atezolizumab (anti-PD-L1) treatment. The CDR3 DNA follows: TGTGCCAGCAGTGAGGCGGATAGCGGGGCCCCTGAGCAGTTCTTC. This encodes CASSEADSGAPEQFF. Complete variable domain (other parts from reference TRBV2 and TRBJ2-1): EPEVTQTPSHQVTQMGQEVILRCVPISNHLYFYWYRQILGQKVEFLVSFYNNEISEKSEIFDDQFSVERPDGSNFTLKIRSTKLEDSAMYFCASSEADSGAPEQFFGPGTRLTVL.